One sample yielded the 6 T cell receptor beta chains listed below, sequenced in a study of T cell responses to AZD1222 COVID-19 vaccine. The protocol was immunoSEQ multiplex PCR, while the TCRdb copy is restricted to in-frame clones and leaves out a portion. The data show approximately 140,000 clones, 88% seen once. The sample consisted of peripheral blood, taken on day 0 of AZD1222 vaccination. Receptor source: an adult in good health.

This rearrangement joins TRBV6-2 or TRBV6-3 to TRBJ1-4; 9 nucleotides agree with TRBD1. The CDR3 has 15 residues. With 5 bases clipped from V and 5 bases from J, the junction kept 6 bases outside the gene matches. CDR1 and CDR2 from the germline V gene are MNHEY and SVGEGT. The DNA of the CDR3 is TGTGCCAGCAGTCCCGGAGGGACAGGGAATGAAAAACTGTTTTTT. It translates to CASSPGGTGNEKLFF.

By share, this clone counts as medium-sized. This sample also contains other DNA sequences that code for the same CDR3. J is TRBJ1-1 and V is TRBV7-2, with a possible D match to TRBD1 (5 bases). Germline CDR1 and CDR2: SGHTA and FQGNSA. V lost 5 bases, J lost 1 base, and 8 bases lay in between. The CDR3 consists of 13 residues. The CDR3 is CASSRQRNTEAFF. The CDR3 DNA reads TGTGCCAGCAGCCGACAGCGGAACACTGAAGCTTTCTTT. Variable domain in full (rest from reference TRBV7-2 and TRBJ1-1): GAGVSQSPSNKVTEKGKDVELRCDPISGHTALYWYRQSLGQGLEFLIYFQGNSAPDKSGLPSDRFSAERTGGSVSTLTIQRTQQEDSAVYLCASSRQRNTEAFFGQGTRLTVV.

The CDR3 here is CSASRDPREAFF. In nucleotides, the CDR3 is TGCAGTGCTAGTAGGGACCCCAGGGAAGCTTTCTTT. The V call is TRBV20-1, the J call TRBJ1-1; D might be TRBD1 (5 bases). This CDR3 spans 12 amino acids. V lost 3 bases to trimming and J lost 8 bases, with 13 bases between them. Germline assignment: CDR1 DFQATT and CDR2 SNEGSKA (reference sequence).

The CDR3 loop is CASSSITETQYF. The CDR3 bases are TGTGCCAGCAGCTCAATAACGGAGACCCAGTACTTC. The chain employs TRBV11-2 and TRBJ2-5; D gene uncertain. With 4 bases removed from V and 5 bases from J, the gap between germline ends came to 8 bases. The length of the CDR3 is 12 residues. The germline V gene encodes CDR1 SGHAT and CDR2 FQNNGV.

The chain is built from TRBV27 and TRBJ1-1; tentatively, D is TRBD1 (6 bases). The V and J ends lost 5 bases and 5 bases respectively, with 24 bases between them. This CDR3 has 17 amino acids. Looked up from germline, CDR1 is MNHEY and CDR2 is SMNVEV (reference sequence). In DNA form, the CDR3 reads TGTGCCAGCAGTCGAGAGAGAGGTCGGGGAGGGGGTACTGAAGCTTTCTTT. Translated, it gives CASSRERGRGGGTEAFF.

CDR3 amino acids: CASSLDLNRGGETQYF. The DNA of the CDR3 is TGTGCCAGCAGCTTAGATCTGAACCGCGGGGGTGAGACCCAGTACTTC. The V and J genes are TRBV11-2 and TRBJ2-5; 7 bases align to TRBD2. The V and J ends lost 0 bases and 5 bases, in that order; junction bases with no gene match: 9. CDR3 length: 16 amino acids. Per germline, CDR1 SGHAT and CDR2 FQNNGV.